This TCR beta chain was found in a study of blood T cell repertoires in COVID-19. Study as a whole: Both acute and convalescent COVID-19 samples were obtained from the United States, Italy and Spain.

The CDR3 runs to 14 residues. V lost 2 bases and J 4 bases, leaving 11 bases between the germline ends. Looked up from germline, CDR1 is SEHNR and CDR2 is FQNEAQ (reference sequence). The authors' processing: How many nucleated cells were present was estimated from reference gene primer amplification. Only in-frame clones appear in the TCRdb table, and some are missing; sequencing was by immunoSEQ multiplex PCR. V and J calls and clone size are copied from that table; D and trimming were computed from the DNA. The table lists over 50,000 clones, approximately 83% of them singletons. The chain uses TRBV7-9 and TRBJ1-1; D unresolved. The sequence was collected from a human donor in a cohort sampled during active COVID-19. The sequenced sample was peripheral blood. CDR3 region: CASSLWGSGTEAFF. The DNA of the CDR3 is TGTGCCAGCAGCTTATGGGGAAGCGGCACTGAAGCTTTCTTT. The whole variable domain, filled in from reference TRBV7-9 and TRBJ1-1, reads DTGVSQNPRHKITKRGQNVTFRCDPISEHNRLYWYRQTLGQGPEFLTYFQNEAQLEKSRLLSDRFSAERPKGSFSTLEIQRTEQGDSAMYLCASSLWGSGTEAFFGQGTRLTVV.